Sequencing of this TCR beta chain was carried out in a study of blood T cells in healthy people across ages. The ends lost 6 bases at V and 5 bases at J; junction bases unmatched: 14. The CDR3 spans 17 residues. The germline CDR1 and CDR2 sequences are SNHLY and FYNNEI. Through a sample-barcoded 5' primer and a J-beta primer mix, a second PCR was run for roughly 7 to 11 cycles. In TCRdb, the 5' RACE reads were re-called with MiXCR into one record per CDR3 protein. This table holds about 970,000 distinct CDR3 sequences, approximately 50% found once. The sequence was obtained from a woman aged 60-75 years in good health. The chain joins TRBV2 to TRBJ1-4, with 8 bases matching TRBD1. Sample: blood. The CDR3, as DNA: TGTGCCAGCAGCGGACAGGGAGCTCGAATCTCCAATGAAAAACTGTTTTTT. Encoded protein: CASSGQGARISNEKLFF. The variable domain in full, completed from reference TRBV2 and TRBJ1-4, reads EPEVTQTPSHQVTQMGQEVILRCVPISNHLYFYWYRQILGQKVEFLVSFYNNEISEKSEIFDDQFSVERPDGSNFTLKIRSTKLEDSAMYFCASSGQGARISNEKLFFGSGTQLSVL.